Listed here are 16 T cell receptor beta chains from one sample, sequenced in a study of T cells in Graves' hyperthyroidism and ophthalmopathy. Authors of the study amplified TCR beta CDR3 regions from RNA transcripts. A first-round RT-PCR of the TCR CDR3 used the HTBI primer set. Each CDR3 protein gets one entry after TCRdb re-called the multiplex PCR reads with MiXCR. Among hundreds of thousands of distinct CDR3 sequences listed, roughly 15% were seen once. Material for sequencing was blood. The source is a young woman with Graves' hyperthyroidism.

This clonotype was recorded only once. This may come from a read error, since a much larger clone is one base off. This chain links TRBV19 with TRBJ2-7; TRBD2 is a possible D gene (5 bases). V dropped 7 bases and J dropped 6 bases, with 19 bases sitting between them. From germline, CDR1 is LNHDA and CDR2 SQIVND (reference sequence). The CDR3 is 14 amino acids. The CDR3 DNA reads as TGTGCCAGTACCACGGGAATTACGGCCCGCGAGCAGTACTTC. Amino acid sequence: CASTTGITAREQYF. The full variable domain, in which reference TRBV19 and TRBJ2-7 provide the parts outside the CDR3, is DGGITQSPKYLFRKEGQNVTLSCEQNLNHDAMYWYRQDPGQGLRLIYYSQIVNDFQKGDIAEGYSVSREKKESFPLTVTSAQKNPTAFYLCASTTGITAREQYFGPGTRLTVT.

The sample holds many counts of this clonotype. The chain is built from TRBV28 and TRBJ1-6, with D hard to call. The CDR3 extends over 19 amino acids. V dropped 4 bases and J dropped 0 bases, with 19 bases sitting between them. Germline V gives CDR1 MDHEN, CDR2 SYDVKM. This chain's CDR3 is CASSSKNYRGSSYNSPLHF. The CDR3 nucleotides are TGTGCCAGCAGTTCAAAAAACTATCGTGGGAGCTCCTATAATTCACCCCTCCACTTT.

The chain recombines TRBV19 with TRBJ2-1, with no clear D. Germline V gives CDR1 LNHDA, CDR2 SQIVND (reference sequence). V lost 0 bases and J 0 bases, leaving 12 bases between the germline ends. This CDR3 region has 17 residues. Written as DNA, the CDR3 is TGTGCCAGTAGTATAGATTCCCCCCTCGGCTCCTACAATGAGCAGTTCTTC. It codes for CASSIDSPLGSYNEQFF.

This clonotype was recorded at least ten times. This chain uses TRBV18 with TRBJ2-3, with D perhaps matching TRBD1 (5 bases). Germline V gene lookup returns CDR1 KGHSH and CDR2 LQKENI. The CDR3 runs to 14 residues. V shed 3 bases and J shed 2 bases, with 9 bases lying between them. For the CDR3, the DNA is TGTGCCAGCTCACCTCGACAGTACACAGATACGCAGTATTTT. Translating gives CASSPRQYTDTQYF.

This clonotype was detected ten times or more. This chain links TRBV7-2 with TRBJ2-3, with 10 nucleotides matching TRBD1. V trimming: 2 bases; J trimming: 0 bases; junction bases outside the gene matches: 8. Germline-derived CDR1 and CDR2 are SGHTA and FQGNSA. CDR3 length equals 18 residues. Here the CDR3 reads CASSLSGTGVSSTDTQYF. The DNA of the CDR3 is TGTGCCAGCAGCTTATCTGGGACAGGGGTTTCCAGCACAGATACGCAGTATTTT. Supplemented by reference TRBV7-2 and TRBJ2-3, the full variable domain reads GAGVSQSPSNKVTEKGKDVELRCDPISGHTALYWYRQSLGQGLEFLIYFQGNSAPDKSGLPSDRFSAERTGGSVSTLTIQRTQQEDSAVYLCASSLSGTGVSSTDTQYFGPGTRLTVL.

This clonotype was recorded many times. The chain links TRBV29-1 to TRBJ2-3, with D uncertain. V gave up 3 bases and J gave up 2 bases, with 9 bases separating them. Germline V gene lookup returns CDR1 SQVTM and CDR2 ANQGSEA. The CDR3 has 13 residues. CDR3 nucleotides: TGCAGCGTTGAGGGCAGGTTCACAGATACGCAGTATTTT. This translates into CSVEGRFTDTQYF.

This clonotype was seen more than once but under ten times. The CDR3 loop reads CASSFTRSTGELFF. The CDR3 nucleotides read TGTGCCAGCAGCTTCACACGAAGCACCGGGGAGCTGTTTTTT. The chain uses TRBV7-3 and TRBJ2-2; D call uncertain. Germline CDR1 SGHTA, CDR2 FQGTGA. CDR3 length equals 14 residues. Trimming removed 3 bases from V and 4 bases from J, with 9 bases in between.

There are a few counts of this clonotype. The genes are TRBV28 and TRBJ2-7, with a possible D match to TRBD2 (5 bases). V was shortened by 5 bases and J by 2 bases, with 16 bases between the two germline ends. Germline lookup yields CDR1 MDHEN and CDR2 SYDVKM. This CDR3 has 15 amino acids. CDR3 sequence reads: CASSAPGLATYEQYF. Written as DNA, the CDR3 is TGTGCCAGCAGTGCTCCCGGGCTAGCCACCTACGAGCAGTACTTC. Full variable domain (remainder filled in from reference TRBV28 and TRBJ2-7): DVKVTQSSRYLVKRTGEKVFLECVQDMDHENMFWYRQDPGLGLRLIYFSYDVKMKEKGDIPEGYSVSREKKERFSLILESASTNQTSMYLCASSAPGLATYEQYFGPGTRLTVT.

The chain carries TRBV11-2 and TRBJ2-1; D not resolved. Trimming took 6 bases from V and 9 from J, leaving 15 bases between them. CDR1 is SGHAT and CDR2 is FQNNGV in the germline V gene. The CDR3 loop spans 13 amino acids. CDR3 sequence reads: CASSQTPWSEQFF. The CDR3 DNA sequence: TGTGCCAGCAGTCAAACCCCCTGGAGTGAGCAGTTCTTC.

The V call is TRBV10-2, the J call TRBJ2-1, with D unresolved. Germline loops: CDR1 WSHSY, CDR2 SAAADI. V was shortened by 7 bases and J by 0 bases, with 10 bases between the two germline ends. This CDR3 is 14 amino acids long. The CDR3 DNA reads TGCGCCAGCAAAGAGCCGAGCTCCTACAATGAGCAGTTCTTC. Amino acids: CASKEPSSYNEQFF.

This clonotype has at least ten counts. This chain links TRBV7-9 with TRBJ2-1; maybe TRBD1 (6 bases). Germline V lookup: CDR1 SEHNR, CDR2 FQNEAQ (reference sequence). V was clipped by 6 bases and J by 7 bases, with 10 bases between them. The CDR3 sequence is 12 residues long. The CDR3 DNA is TGTGCCAGCAGGTCAGGGGTGAATGAGCAGTTCTTC. This sequence encodes CASRSGVNEQFF.

The chain recombines TRBV5-4 with TRBJ1-4; 8 nucleotides match TRBD1. V trimming: 4 bases; J trimming: 8 bases; junction bases outside the gene matches: 7. Germline values: CDR1 SGHNT, CDR2 YYREEE (reference sequence). The CDR3 contains 14 residues. As DNA, the CDR3 is TGTGCCAGCAGCATGGGACAGGTTCAGGAAAAACTGTTTTTT. Protein product: CASSMGQVQEKLFF.

This clonotype was detected many times. V is TRBV7-3 and J is TRBJ2-7; 8 nucleotides match TRBD1. The CDR3 totals 16 residues. Trimming cost V 5 bases and J 3 bases; bases outside gene matches: 12. CDR1 and CDR2 from the germline V gene are SGHTA and FQGTGA. CDR3 protein: CASSPSDRAGLYEQYF. As DNA, the CDR3 is TGTGCCAGCAGCCCCTCGGACAGGGCCGGCCTCTACGAGCAGTACTTC.

In its sample, this clonotype was seen many times. The gene calls are TRBV7-8 and TRBJ2-3, with a tentative D call TRBD2 (6 bases). This CDR3 spans 18 amino acids. V lost 0 bases, J lost 10 bases, and 26 bases lay in between. CDR1 is SGHVS and CDR2 is FQNEAQ in the germline V gene. Written as DNA, the CDR3 is TGTGCCAGCAGCTTAGCGGTGGTCGGGACTGCAACCACACCTTCGCAGTATTTT. As protein: CASSLAVVGTATTPSQYF.

The chain has TRBV5-6 and TRBJ1-1, with TRBD1 as a possible D gene (6 bases). Trimming stripped 0 bases from V and 8 bases from J, with 23 bases between. The CDR3 covers 17 residues. From germline, CDR1 is SGHDT and CDR2 YYEEEE. The CDR3 region has the DNA TGTGCCAGCAGCTTGGCCGCTATAACCAGGGGCAGACTAGAAGCTTTCTTT. Translated: CASSLAAITRGRLEAFF.

Concerning this clonotype itself: This sequence may be a read error, since a much larger clone differs from it by one base. The CDR3 region has the DNA TGTGCCGGCAGTTCTTCATACCTTATGGCCGGGGAGGGGACCGGGGAGCTGTTTTTT. Residues: CAGSSSYLMAGEGTGELFF. The J gene is TRBJ2-2, the V gene TRBV12-3 or TRBV12-4, with 7 bases that match TRBD2. The CDR3 length is 19 residues.